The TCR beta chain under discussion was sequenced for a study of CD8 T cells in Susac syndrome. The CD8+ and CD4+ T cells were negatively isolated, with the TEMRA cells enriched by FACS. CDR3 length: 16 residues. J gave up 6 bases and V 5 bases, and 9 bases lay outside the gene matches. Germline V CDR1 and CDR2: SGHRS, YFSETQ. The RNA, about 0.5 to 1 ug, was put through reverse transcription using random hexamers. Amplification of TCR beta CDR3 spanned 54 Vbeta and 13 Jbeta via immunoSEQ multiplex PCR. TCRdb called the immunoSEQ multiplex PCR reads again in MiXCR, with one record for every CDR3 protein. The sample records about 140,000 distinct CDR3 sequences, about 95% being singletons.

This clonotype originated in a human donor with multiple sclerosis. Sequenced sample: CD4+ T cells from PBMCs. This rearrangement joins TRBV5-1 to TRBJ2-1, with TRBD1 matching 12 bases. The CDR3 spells CASRSSPGQGANEQFF. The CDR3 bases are TGCGCCAGCAGGTCTAGCCCGGGACAGGGGGCCAATGAGCAGTTCTTC.